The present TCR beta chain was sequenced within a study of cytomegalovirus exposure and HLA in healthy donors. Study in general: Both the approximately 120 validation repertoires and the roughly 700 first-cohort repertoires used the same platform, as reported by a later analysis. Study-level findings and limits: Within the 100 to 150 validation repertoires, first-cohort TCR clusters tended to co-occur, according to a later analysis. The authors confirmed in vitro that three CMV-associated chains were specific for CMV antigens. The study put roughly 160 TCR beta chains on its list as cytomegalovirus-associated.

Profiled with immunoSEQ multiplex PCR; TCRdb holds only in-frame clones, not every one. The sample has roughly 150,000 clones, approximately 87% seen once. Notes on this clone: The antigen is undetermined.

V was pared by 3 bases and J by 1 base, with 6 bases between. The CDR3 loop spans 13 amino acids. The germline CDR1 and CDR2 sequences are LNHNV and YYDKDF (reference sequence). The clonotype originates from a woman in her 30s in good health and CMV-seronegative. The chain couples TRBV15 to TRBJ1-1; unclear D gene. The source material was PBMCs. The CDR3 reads CATSSQRNTEAFF. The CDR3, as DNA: TGTGCCACCAGCAGCCAAAGGAACACTGAAGCTTTCTTT.